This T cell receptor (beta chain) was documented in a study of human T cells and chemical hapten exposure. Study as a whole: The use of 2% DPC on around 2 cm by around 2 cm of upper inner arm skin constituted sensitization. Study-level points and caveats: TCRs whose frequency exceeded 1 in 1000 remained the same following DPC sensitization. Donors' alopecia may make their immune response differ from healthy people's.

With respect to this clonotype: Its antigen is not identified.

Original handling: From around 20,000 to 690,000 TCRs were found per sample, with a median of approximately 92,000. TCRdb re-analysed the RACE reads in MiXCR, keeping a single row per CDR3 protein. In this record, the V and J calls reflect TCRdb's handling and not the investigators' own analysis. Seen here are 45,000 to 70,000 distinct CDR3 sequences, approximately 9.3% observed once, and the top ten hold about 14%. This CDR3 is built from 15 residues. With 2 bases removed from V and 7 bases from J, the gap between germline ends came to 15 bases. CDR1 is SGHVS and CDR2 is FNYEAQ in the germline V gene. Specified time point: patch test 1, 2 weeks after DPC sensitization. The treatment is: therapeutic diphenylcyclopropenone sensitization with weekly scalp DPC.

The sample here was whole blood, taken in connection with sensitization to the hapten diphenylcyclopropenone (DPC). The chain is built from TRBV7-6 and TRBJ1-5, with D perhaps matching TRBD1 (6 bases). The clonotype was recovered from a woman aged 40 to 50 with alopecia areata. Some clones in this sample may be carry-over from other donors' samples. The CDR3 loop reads CASSLTGSGEQPQHF. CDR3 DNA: TGTGCCAGCAGCTTAACGGGGTCAGGGGAACAGCCCCAGCATTTT. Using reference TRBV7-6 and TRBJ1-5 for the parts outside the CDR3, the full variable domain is GAGVSQSPRYKVTKRGQDVALRCDPISGHVSLYWYRQALGQGPEFLTYFNYEAQQDKSGLPNDRFSAERPEGSISTLTIQRTEQRDSAMYRCASSLTGSGEQPQHFGDGTRLSIL.